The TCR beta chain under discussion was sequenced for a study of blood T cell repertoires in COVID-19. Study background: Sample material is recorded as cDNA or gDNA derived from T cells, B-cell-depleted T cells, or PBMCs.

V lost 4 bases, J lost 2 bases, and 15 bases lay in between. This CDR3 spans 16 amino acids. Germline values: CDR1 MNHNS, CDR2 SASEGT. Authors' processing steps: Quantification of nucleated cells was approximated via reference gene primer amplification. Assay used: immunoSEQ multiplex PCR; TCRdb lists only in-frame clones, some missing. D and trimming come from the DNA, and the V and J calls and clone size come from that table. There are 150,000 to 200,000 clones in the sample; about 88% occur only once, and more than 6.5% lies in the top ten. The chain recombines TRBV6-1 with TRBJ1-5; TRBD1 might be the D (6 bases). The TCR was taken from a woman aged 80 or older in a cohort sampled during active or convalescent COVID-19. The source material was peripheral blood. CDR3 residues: CASSARQVQGNQPQHF. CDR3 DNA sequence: TGTGCCAGCAGTGCCCGACAGGTTCAGGGCAATCAGCCCCAGCATTTT.